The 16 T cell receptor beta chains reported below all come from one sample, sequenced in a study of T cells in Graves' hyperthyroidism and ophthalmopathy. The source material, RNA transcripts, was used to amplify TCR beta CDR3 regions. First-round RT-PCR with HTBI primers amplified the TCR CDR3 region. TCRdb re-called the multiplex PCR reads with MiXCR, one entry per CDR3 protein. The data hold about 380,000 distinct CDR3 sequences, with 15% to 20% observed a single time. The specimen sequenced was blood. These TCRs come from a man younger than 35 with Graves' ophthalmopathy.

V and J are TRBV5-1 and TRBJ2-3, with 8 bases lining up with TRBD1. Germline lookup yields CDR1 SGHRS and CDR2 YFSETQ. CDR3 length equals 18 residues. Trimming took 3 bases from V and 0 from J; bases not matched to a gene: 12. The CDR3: CASSSAYGTGSSTDTQYF. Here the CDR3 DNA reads TGCGCCAGCAGCTCTGCCTACGGGACAGGTTCGAGCACAGATACGCAGTATTTT.

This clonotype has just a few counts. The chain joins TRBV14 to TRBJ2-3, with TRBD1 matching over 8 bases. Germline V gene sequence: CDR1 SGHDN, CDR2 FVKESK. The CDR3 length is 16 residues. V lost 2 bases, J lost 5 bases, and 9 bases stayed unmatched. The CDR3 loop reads CASSQRGQDFLDTQYF. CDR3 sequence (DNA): TGTGCCAGCAGCCAAAGGGGACAGGATTTTCTAGATACGCAGTATTTT.

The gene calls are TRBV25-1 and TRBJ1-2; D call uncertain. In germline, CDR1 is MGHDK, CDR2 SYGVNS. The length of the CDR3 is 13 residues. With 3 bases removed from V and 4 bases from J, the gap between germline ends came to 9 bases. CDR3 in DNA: TGTGCCAGCAGTGAGCGACACCTCTATGGCTACACCTTC. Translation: CASSERHLYGYTF.

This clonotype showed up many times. This CDR3 is CASTSGGYAEAFF. CDR3 bases: TGTGCCAGCACCTCGGGGGGGTACGCTGAAGCTTTCTTT. The chain combines TRBV7-2 with TRBJ1-1; weak D call: TRBD1 (5 bases). Trimming left V 7 bases short and J 6 bases short, with 15 bases between. The CDR3 is made up of 13 amino acids. CDR1 is SGHTA, CDR2 FQGNSA, per germline.

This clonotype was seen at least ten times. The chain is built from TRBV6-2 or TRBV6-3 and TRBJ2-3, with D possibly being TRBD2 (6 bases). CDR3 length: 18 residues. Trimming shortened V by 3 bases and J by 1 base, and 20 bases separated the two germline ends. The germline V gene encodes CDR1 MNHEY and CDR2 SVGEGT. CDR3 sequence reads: CASSYNLGVPSGTDTQYF. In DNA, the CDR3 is TGTGCCAGCAGTTATAATTTAGGGGTTCCTAGCGGCACAGATACGCAGTATTTT.

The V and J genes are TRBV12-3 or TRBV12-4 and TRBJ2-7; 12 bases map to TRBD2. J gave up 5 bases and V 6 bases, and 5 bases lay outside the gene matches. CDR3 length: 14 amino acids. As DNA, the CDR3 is TGTGCCAGCAGGCCTAGCGGGAGGGCCCACGAGCAGTACTTC. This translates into CASRPSGRAHEQYF.

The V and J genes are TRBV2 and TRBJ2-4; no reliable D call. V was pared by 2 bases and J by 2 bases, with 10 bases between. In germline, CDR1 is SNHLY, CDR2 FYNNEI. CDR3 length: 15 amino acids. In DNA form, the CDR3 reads TGTGCCAGCAGTGAAACGGGCAGCACCAAAAACATTCAGTACTTC. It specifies CASSETGSTKNIQYF.

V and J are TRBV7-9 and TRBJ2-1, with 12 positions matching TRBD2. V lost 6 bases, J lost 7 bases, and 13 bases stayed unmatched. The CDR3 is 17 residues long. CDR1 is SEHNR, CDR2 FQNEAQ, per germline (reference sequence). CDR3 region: CASSRDSSGGAMNEQFF. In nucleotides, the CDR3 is TGTGCCAGCAGTCGGGACTCTAGCGGGGGGGCCATGAATGAGCAGTTCTTC. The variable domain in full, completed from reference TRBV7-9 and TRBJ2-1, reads DTGVSQNPRHKITKRGQNVTFRCDPISEHNRLYWYRQTLGQGPEFLTYFQNEAQLEKSRLLSDRFSAERPKGSFSTLEIQRTEQGDSAMYLCASSRDSSGGAMNEQFFGPGTRLTVL.

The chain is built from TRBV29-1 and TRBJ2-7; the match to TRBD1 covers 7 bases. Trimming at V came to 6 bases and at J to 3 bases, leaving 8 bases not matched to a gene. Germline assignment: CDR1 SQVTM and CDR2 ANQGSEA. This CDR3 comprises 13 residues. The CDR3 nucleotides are TGCAGCGTCAGAAACAGGGGAATCTACGAGCAGTACTTC. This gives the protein CSVRNRGIYEQYF.

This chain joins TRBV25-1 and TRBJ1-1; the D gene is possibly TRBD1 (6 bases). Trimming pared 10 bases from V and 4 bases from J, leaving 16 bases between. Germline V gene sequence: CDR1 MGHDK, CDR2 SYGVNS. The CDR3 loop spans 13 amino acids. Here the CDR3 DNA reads TGTGCCAACAGCGGACAGTCGAGCACTGAAGCTTTCTTT. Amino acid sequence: CANSGQSSTEAFF.

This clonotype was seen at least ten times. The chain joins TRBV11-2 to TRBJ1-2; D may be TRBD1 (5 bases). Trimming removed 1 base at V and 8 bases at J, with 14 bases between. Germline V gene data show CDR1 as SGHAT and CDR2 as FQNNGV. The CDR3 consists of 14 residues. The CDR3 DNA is TGTGCCAGCAGCTTAGCCAGGGACGGGCGAGGCTACACCTTC. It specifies CASSLARDGRGYTF.

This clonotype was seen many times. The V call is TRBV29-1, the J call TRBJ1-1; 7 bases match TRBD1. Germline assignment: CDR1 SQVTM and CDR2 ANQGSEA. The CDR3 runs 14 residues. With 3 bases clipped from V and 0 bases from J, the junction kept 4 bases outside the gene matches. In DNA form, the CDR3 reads TGCAGCGTTGATACAGGGGTCATGAACACTGAAGCTTTCTTT. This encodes CSVDTGVMNTEAFF.

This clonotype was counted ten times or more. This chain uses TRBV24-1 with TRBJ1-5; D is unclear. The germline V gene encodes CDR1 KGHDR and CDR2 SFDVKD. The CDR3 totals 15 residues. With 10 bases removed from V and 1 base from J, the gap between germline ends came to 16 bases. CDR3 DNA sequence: TGTGCCACACGTAACGGAGACGACAGCAATCAGCCCCAGCATTTT. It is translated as CATRNGDDSNQPQHF.

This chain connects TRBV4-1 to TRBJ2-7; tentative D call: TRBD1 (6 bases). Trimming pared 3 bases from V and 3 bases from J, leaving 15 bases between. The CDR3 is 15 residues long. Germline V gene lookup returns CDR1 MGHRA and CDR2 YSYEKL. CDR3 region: CASSQPSQGVYEQYF. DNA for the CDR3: TGCGCCAGCAGCCAGCCCTCACAGGGAGTCTACGAGCAGTACTTC.

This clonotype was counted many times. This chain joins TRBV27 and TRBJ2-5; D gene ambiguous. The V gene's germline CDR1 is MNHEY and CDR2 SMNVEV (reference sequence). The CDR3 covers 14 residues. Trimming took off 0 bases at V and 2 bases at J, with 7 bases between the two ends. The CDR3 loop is CASSLSPAQETQYF. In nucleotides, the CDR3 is TGTGCCAGCAGTTTATCGCCAGCGCAAGAGACCCAGTACTTC.

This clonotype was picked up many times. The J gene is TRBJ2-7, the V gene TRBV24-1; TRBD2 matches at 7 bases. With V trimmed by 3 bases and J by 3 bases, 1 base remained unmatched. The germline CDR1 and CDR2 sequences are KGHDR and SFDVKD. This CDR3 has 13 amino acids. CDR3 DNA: TGTGCCACCAGTGATGGGGGGGGCTACGAGCAGTACTTC. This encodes CATSDGGGYEQYF.